The 14 T cell receptor beta chains given below trace back to one sample, sequenced in a study of blood T cell repertoires in COVID-19. TCRdb's copy holds only in-frame clones and misses some; the assay was immunoSEQ multiplex PCR. The sample records approximately 180,000 clones, 75% to 90% being singletons. Sequenced input: PBMCs or T cells enriched from blood (not recorded which). These receptor sequences come from a woman aged 40 to 50 with acute COVID-19.

The chain couples TRBV5-1 to TRBJ2-2; D might be TRBD2 (5 bases). Germline V gives CDR1 SGHRS, CDR2 YFSETQ. V dropped 0 bases and J dropped 5 bases, with 8 bases sitting between them. CDR3 size: 14 residues. CDR3 sequence (DNA): TGCGCCAGCAGCTTGGAACCGGGAACCGGGGAGCTGTTTTTT. Translated, it gives CASSLEPGTGELFF.

The chain uses TRBV10-1 and TRBJ2-3; 8 bases fit TRBD2. CDR3 size: 14 residues. Trimming removed 4 bases from V and 2 bases from J; junction bases left unmatched: 2. Germline V CDR1 and CDR2: WNHNN, SYGVQD (reference sequence). The CDR3 DNA follows: TGCGCCAGCAGTGTGCGGGGGGACACAGATACGCAGTATTTT. Its protein is CASSVRGDTDTQYF.

This clone was recorded only once. This chain joins TRBV14 and TRBJ1-3; D is uncertain. Germline V gives CDR1 SGHDN, CDR2 FVKESK. The CDR3 totals 13 residues. V was trimmed by 4 bases and J by 4 bases, leaving 8 bases between them. The CDR3 nucleotides are TGTGCCAGCAGCCCCGGCAGGGGAAACACCATATATTTT. Amino acid sequence: CASSPGRGNTIYF.

V gene TRBV11-2 combines with J gene TRBJ2-1; weak D call: TRBD1 (6 bases). Germline assignment: CDR1 SGHAT and CDR2 FQNNGV. This CDR3 has 13 residues. V lost 5 bases to trimming and J lost 10 bases, with 15 bases between them. The CDR3 protein is CASSPDRRYEQFF. In DNA, the CDR3 is TGTGCCAGCAGCCCCGACAGGCGATACGAGCAGTTCTTC.

A single count supports this clone. The V gene is TRBV2, the J gene TRBJ1-2, with D tentatively TRBD1 (6 bases). The germline gives CDR1 SNHLY, CDR2 FYNNEI. V was pared by 4 bases and J by 4 bases, with 10 bases between. The CDR3 sequence is 13 residues long. The CDR3 DNA reads as TGTGCCAGCAGTGGGACAGTGAGCTATGGCTACACCTTC. Its protein is CASSGTVSYGYTF.

The V and J genes are TRBV28 and TRBJ1-2; the match to TRBD1 covers 7 bases. V gave up 5 bases and J gave up 3 bases; unmatched junction bases: 9. The CDR3 spans 15 residues. Germline assignment: CDR1 MDHEN and CDR2 SYDVKM. DNA for the CDR3: TGTGCCAGCAGTGACAGGGCCCCAACTCACTATGGCTACACCTTC. Translated: CASSDRAPTHYGYTF.

This chain joins TRBV7-9 and TRBJ2-1; D unclear. The CDR3 sequence is 13 residues long. CDR1 is SEHNR and CDR2 is FQNEAQ in the germline V gene (reference sequence). The ends were cut back, 6 bases at V and 5 bases at J, with 11 bases in the middle. CDR3 coding DNA: TGTGCCAGCAGTTCCCAACCGGACAATGAGCAGTTCTTC. It specifies CASSSQPDNEQFF.

This clone was counted many times. The V and J genes are TRBV2 and TRBJ1-3; TRBD1 is a possible D gene (5 bases). Trimming took off 3 bases at V and 7 bases at J, with 10 bases between the two ends. The CDR3 totals 13 residues. Germline lookup yields CDR1 SNHLY and CDR2 FYNNEI. The CDR3 coding sequence is TGTGCCAGCAGTGAGCAGGGTCGGAACACCATATATTTT. It specifies CASSEQGRNTIYF.

This chain uses TRBV5-6 with TRBJ2-7; D is unresolved. The CDR3 runs 14 residues. Germline CDR1 and CDR2: SGHDT and YYEEEE. Deletions cut 4 bases from V and 3 bases from J, with 14 bases between. CDR3 in DNA: TGTGCCAGCAGCGCCATTACAGAATACTACGAGCAGTACTTC. Translated: CASSAITEYYEQYF.

The chain has TRBV9 and TRBJ2-1, with TRBD2 matching over 9 bases. Germline V gene data show CDR1 as SGDLS and CDR2 as YYNGEE. CDR3 length: 18 residues. V was clipped by 1 base and J by 5 bases; unmatched bases: 13. The CDR3 sequence is CASSVFSGSGGPHNEQFF. Here the CDR3 DNA reads TGTGCCAGCAGCGTATTTAGTGGGAGCGGGGGGCCACACAATGAGCAGTTCTTC.

This chain joins TRBV3-1 (or the pseudogene TRBV3-2) and TRBJ2-7; TRBD2 agrees at 8 bases. Unmatched junction bases numbered 10, after V lost 4 bases and J lost 2 bases. The CDR3 loop spans 16 amino acids. The V gene's germline CDR1 is LGHDT and CDR2 YNNKEL (reference sequence). CDR3 amino acids: CASSPELAAPTYEQYF. In nucleotides, the CDR3 is TGTGCCAGCAGCCCGGAACTAGCGGCCCCTACCTACGAGCAGTACTTC.

The chain couples TRBV19 to TRBJ2-7; D is uncertain. Between the trimmed V and J ends, which lost 3 bases and 0 bases, there was a span of 9 bases. Germline V gene data show CDR1 as LNHDA and CDR2 as SQIVND (reference sequence). This CDR3 has 14 amino acids. The CDR3 sequence is CASSMAASSYEQYF. For the CDR3, the DNA is TGTGCCAGTAGTATGGCAGCGAGCTCCTACGAGCAGTACTTC.

The V and J genes are TRBV4-1 and TRBJ2-5; 8 bases fit TRBD2. Germline V CDR1 and CDR2: MGHRA, YSYEKL. The CDR3 spans 14 residues. V lost 2 bases to trimming and J lost 5 bases; unmatched junction nucleotides: 4. In nucleotides, the CDR3 is TGCGCCAGCAGCCAACAAAGACTAGCGGAGACCCAGTACTTC. Protein sequence: CASSQQRLAETQYF.

This clone is a singleton in its sample. The rearrangement links TRBV5-4 to TRBJ1-2; a possible D gene is TRBD1 (6 bases). The germline V and J ends were trimmed by 9 bases and 5 bases, with 26 bases remaining between them. The CDR3 is 16 residues long. Looked up from germline, CDR1 is SGHNT and CDR2 is YYREEE (reference sequence). CDR3 coding DNA: TGTGCCACCGGGGCTGGGGGGGACATCATTACATATGGCTACACCTTC. It yields the protein CATGAGGDIITYGYTF.